Sequencing of this T cell receptor (beta chain) was carried out in a study of CD8+ T cells in alopecia areata. Specimens obtained from alopecia areata patients comprised lesional scalp punch biopsies and peripheral blood. PBMCs served as the source from which CD4+ and CD8+ T cells were sorted. As the sequencing template, cDNA was produced by extracting RNA and reverse transcribing it. The table came from immunoSEQ multiplex PCR; TCRdb's copy has only in-frame clones and leaves some out. The data show 200,000 or so clones, 57% seen once. Germline V lookup: CDR1 SGHAT, CDR2 FQDESV (reference sequence). CDR3 size: 15 residues. The V gene end was trimmed by 7 bases and the J gene end by 4 bases; junction bases not matched to a gene: 8.

J is TRBJ2-1 and V is TRBV11-1, with 9 bases aligning to TRBD1. This sample comprised CD4+ T cells sorted from blood, obtained at week 0. This receptor was obtained from a human donor with alopecia areata. This chain's CDR3 is CASNPRGQGYNEQFF. CDR3 nucleotide sequence: TGTGCCAGCAATCCACGTGGACAGGGGTACAATGAGCAGTTCTTC.